The clone carrying this T cell receptor (beta chain) was counted at least ten times. This record belongs to a study of tumor and adjacent non-tumor tissue in lung cancer. Overall study: There were around 11 adenocarcinoma, 2 squamous cell carcinoma and 1 small cell lung cancer cases. Samples averaged around 4 million productive TCRbeta reads each.

No cell sorting was done before RNA was extracted from the tissue. More than 3 cm separated this lung sample from the edge of the tumor. The V gene's germline CDR1 is MNHEY and CDR2 SVGAGI. Between the trimmed V and J ends, which lost 7 bases and 3 bases, there was a span of 10 bases. The CDR3 is made up of 13 amino acids. A modified ARM-PCR protocol with three rounds of nested PCR amplified TCRbeta. TCRdb processed the multiplex PCR reads anew with MiXCR; each CDR3 protein has one entry. The profile shows tens of thousands of distinct CDR3 sequences, 61% of them singletons. The genes are TRBV6-5 and TRBJ2-1; D uncertain. The TCR comes from a man in his sixties or seventies with non-small cell lung cancer. Material for sequencing was distant non-tumor lung tissue. The DNA for the CDR3 is TGTGCCAGCAAGCGTGATCTCTACAATGAGCAGTTCTTC. It specifies CASKRDLYNEQFF.